Presented here are 30 T cell receptor beta chains from one specimen sequenced in a study of vaccination and CD4 T cells after COVID-19. No antigen has been identified for these receptors. Researchers used the Oncomine TCR Beta short-read assay to sequence DNA from cultured CD4+ T cells. TCRdb independently ran MiXCR on the PCR reads; one entry per CDR3 protein. This sample has approximately 15,000 distinct CDR3 sequences, with 45% to 50% found just once. Indicated treatment: roughly 10-day PBMC culture with coronavirus spike peptide pools or control peptides (ViraFEST assay). The sequencing sample was made of CD4+ T cells from blood, cultured in vitro. These TCRs come from a human donor who had recovered from COVID-19.

The chain employs TRBV20-1 and TRBJ2-1; D is perhaps TRBD2 (6 bases). The CDR3 runs to 14 residues. Trimming cost V 6 bases and J 0 bases, with 12 bases left between them. The germline V gene encodes CDR1 DFQATT and CDR2 SNEGSKA (reference sequence). The CDR3 loop reads CSALVGGSYNEQFF. The DNA for the CDR3 is TGCAGTGCGCTGGTGGGGGGCTCCTACAATGAGCAGTTCTTC.

In its sample, this clonotype was seen a few times. J is TRBJ1-1 and V is TRBV10-3; 10 bases agree with TRBD1. V was clipped by 7 bases and J by 4 bases; unmatched bases: 9. The CDR3 is 15 residues long. CDR1 is ENHRY and CDR2 is SYGVKD in the germline V gene. The CDR3 sequence is CAIKVGGQGGTEAFF. The CDR3 DNA sequence: TGTGCCATCAAGGTAGGCGGACAGGGGGGCACTGAAGCTTTCTTT.

V is TRBV27 and J is TRBJ1-1; D perhaps matches TRBD1 (5 bases). The CDR3 has 14 amino acids. V dropped 4 bases and J dropped 0 bases, with 9 bases sitting between them. CDR1 and CDR2 (germline): MNHEY, SMNVEV (reference sequence). CDR3 sequence (DNA): TGTGCCAGCAGTTCCGGACATATGAACACTGAAGCTTTCTTT. Translation: CASSSGHMNTEAFF.

The gene calls are TRBV24-1 and TRBJ1-5; 8 bases agree with TRBD1. Germline CDR1 KGHDR, CDR2 SFDVKD. Trimming removed 3 bases from V and 4 bases from J; junction bases left unmatched: 7. This CDR3 contains 16 residues. The CDR3 bases are TGTGCCACCAGTGATCCCGGGACAGGCGGGAATCAGCCCCAGCATTTT. It is translated as CATSDPGTGGNQPQHF.

The genes are TRBV7-9 and TRBJ2-5; D perhaps matches TRBD1 (8 bases). The CDR3 loop spans 16 amino acids. Germline V CDR1 and CDR2: SEHNR, FQNEAQ (reference sequence). Trimming took 4 bases from V and 2 from J, leaving 17 bases between them. In DNA form, the CDR3 reads TGTGCCAGCAGCTCCCAACAGGGGGGGAGACAAGAGACCCAGTACTTC. It yields the protein CASSSQQGGRQETQYF.

The gene calls are TRBV20-1 and TRBJ1-2; D not certain. This CDR3 has 14 residues. Trimming cost V 0 bases and J 0 bases, with 8 bases left between them. Germline V lookup: CDR1 DFQATT, CDR2 SNEGSKA (reference sequence). The CDR3 here is CSARDPGTNYGYTF. The CDR3 nucleotides read TGCAGTGCTAGAGATCCCGGGACTAACTATGGCTACACCTTC.

In its sample, this clonotype ranks as large. The chain has TRBV12-3 or TRBV12-4 and TRBJ2-3; D unclear. Trimming stripped 7 bases from V and 9 bases from J, with 17 bases between. CDR3 length: 13 residues. CDR3 loop: CASIPPGSGTQYF. In nucleotides, the CDR3 is TGTGCCAGCATCCCCCCCGGTTCTGGAACGCAGTATTTT.

This clonotype was seen a few times. CDR3 amino acids: CATSETGQNTEAFF. For the CDR3, the DNA is TGTGCCACCAGCGAGACAGGCCAGAACACTGAAGCTTTCTTT. The V call is TRBV15, the J call TRBJ1-1, with D perhaps matching TRBD1 (6 bases). This CDR3 contains 14 residues. Germline V lookup: CDR1 LNHNV, CDR2 YYDKDF (reference sequence). V lost 5 bases and J lost 1, with 11 bases in between.

The chain is built from TRBV30 and TRBJ1-6; TRBD1 matches at 8 bases. The junction had 12 bases not matched to a gene; V was cut back by 4 bases and J by 1 base. This CDR3 has 18 amino acids. From germline, CDR1 is GTSNPN and CDR2 SVGIG (reference sequence). CDR3 loop: CAWKDRAAGPSYNSPLHF. CDR3 in DNA: TGTGCCTGGAAGGACAGGGCAGCCGGTCCGTCCTATAATTCACCCCTCCACTTT.

The V gene is TRBV24-1, the J gene TRBJ2-7, with 11 bases fitting TRBD1. Trimming cost V 3 bases and J 3 bases; bases outside gene matches: 3. In germline, CDR1 is KGHDR, CDR2 SFDVKD. The CDR3 spans 15 residues. The CDR3 region is CATSDPGTGGYEQYF. The CDR3 DNA reads TGTGCCACCAGTGATCCAGGGACAGGGGGCTACGAGCAGTACTTC.

A few counts support this clonotype. The rearrangement links TRBV11-2 to TRBJ2-7; 8 nucleotides line up with TRBD1. The CDR3 is 12 amino acids. Germline V gives CDR1 SGHAT, CDR2 FQNNGV. Unmatched junction bases numbered 1, after V lost 8 bases and J lost 1 base. The CDR3 bases are TGTGCCAGCGACAGGGGATCCTACGAGCAGTACTTC. Translating it yields CASDRGSYEQYF.

The V call is TRBV18, the J call TRBJ1-2; D unclear. CDR3 size: 14 residues. Germline V CDR1 and CDR2: KGHSH, LQKENI. Trimming took off 2 bases at V and 4 bases at J, with 11 bases between the two ends. CDR3 DNA: TGTGCCAGCTCACCAAGCGGAAAAAGCTATGGCTACACCTTC. Translated, it gives CASSPSGKSYGYTF.

This rearrangement joins TRBV20-1 to TRBJ1-5; D is undetermined. The germline CDR1 and CDR2 sequences are DFQATT and SNEGSKA (reference sequence). The CDR3 covers 12 residues. V was shortened by 5 bases and J by 1 base, with 6 bases between the two germline ends. CDR3 loop: CSAQRSNQPQHF. The DNA for the CDR3 is TGCAGTGCTCAGAGAAGCAATCAGCCCCAGCATTTT.

The chain employs TRBV29-1 and TRBJ2-5; perhaps TRBD2 as D (6 bases). This CDR3 spans 13 amino acids. From germline, CDR1 is SQVTM and CDR2 ANQGSEA. V lost 7 bases and J 3 bases, leaving 15 bases between the germline ends. CDR3 nucleotide sequence: TGCAGCGCCCTTGGATCGGGGGAAGAGACCCAGTACTTC. Translated, it gives CSALGSGEETQYF.

V is TRBV28 and J is TRBJ2-7; 7 bases fit TRBD2. The CDR3 length is 14 residues. The germline gives CDR1 MDHEN, CDR2 SYDVKM. J was trimmed by 2 bases and V by 4 bases; bases with no gene match: 5. The CDR3: CASSSGGSPYEQYF. Written as DNA, the CDR3 is TGTGCCAGCAGTTCAGGCGGGAGTCCCTACGAGCAGTACTTC.

The chain combines TRBV7-8 with TRBJ2-6; no clear D. V lost 1 base, J lost 0 bases, and 4 bases lay in between. Germline CDR1 SGHVS, CDR2 FQNEAQ. CDR3 length equals 15 residues. The CDR3 DNA is TGTGCCAGCAGCTTAGGACACTCTGGGGCCAACGTCCTGACTTTC. Its translation is CASSLGHSGANVLTF.

V is TRBV2 and J is TRBJ2-5; TRBD1 might be the D (5 bases). Between the trimmed V and J ends, which lost 7 bases and 5 bases, there was a span of 20 bases. Germline CDR1 reads SNHLY; CDR2 reads FYNNEI. This CDR3 contains 15 residues. CDR3 amino acids: CASKLGRDRLETQYF. The CDR3, as DNA: TGTGCCAGCAAATTAGGCAGGGATCGGTTGGAGACCCAGTACTTC.

The genes are TRBV20-1 and TRBJ2-1; D not certain. CDR3 size: 16 residues. Per the germline V gene, CDR1 is DFQATT and CDR2 is SNEGSKA (reference sequence). V dropped 6 bases and J dropped 2 bases, with 20 bases sitting between them. The CDR3 nucleotides read TGCAGTGCCCCCCCCGCTGCGTCGAGAGCCTACAATGAGCAGTTCTTC. Its translation is CSAPPAASRAYNEQFF.

This clonotype was detected only a few times. The CDR3 region has the DNA TGTGCCATCAAATTGGACAGGAACACTGAAGCTTTCTTT. It specifies CAIKLDRNTEAFF. The J gene is TRBJ1-1, the V gene TRBV10-3; tentatively, D is TRBD1 (6 bases). The CDR3 is 13 residues long. Trimming cost V 7 bases and J 1 base, with 10 bases left between them. CDR1 ENHRY and CDR2 SYGVKD come from the germline V gene.

The chain employs TRBV2 and TRBJ2-2; 9 bases agree with TRBD1. This CDR3 contains 18 residues. The J segment lost 3 bases and the V segment lost 7 bases, leaving 15 bases of the junction unmatched. Germline V gene lookup returns CDR1 SNHLY and CDR2 FYNNEI. CDR3: CASKTGTGLRLDTGELFF. DNA for the CDR3: TGTGCCAGCAAAACCGGGACAGGGTTAAGACTGGACACCGGGGAGCTGTTTTTT.

The rearrangement links TRBV6-1 to TRBJ2-5, with D maybe TRBD2 (5 bases). The length of the CDR3 is 13 residues. Per the germline V gene, CDR1 is MNHNS and CDR2 is SASEGT. V shed 7 bases and J shed 4 bases, with 13 bases lying between them. The CDR3 bases are TGTGCCAGCAACATTCAAGAGGGAGAGACCCAGTACTTC. Protein: CASNIQEGETQYF.

This clonotype was recorded a few times. The chain recombines TRBV7-2 with TRBJ1-2, with D possibly TRBD1 on 5 matching bases. The ends were cut back, 5 bases at V and 7 bases at J, with 8 bases in the middle. Germline assignment: CDR1 SGHTA and CDR2 FQGNSA. The length of the CDR3 is 11 residues. The CDR3 protein is CASSEGFGYTF. The CDR3 region has the DNA TGTGCCAGCAGCGAGGGGTTTGGCTACACCTTC.

The chain joins TRBV11-2 to TRBJ2-7; 8 bases line up with TRBD2. V was pared by 1 base and J by 2 bases, with 16 bases of the junction left unmatched. This CDR3 comprises 19 residues. Germline V gives CDR1 SGHAT, CDR2 FQNNGV. The CDR3 region is CASSLAYASGPASPYEQYF. In nucleotides, the CDR3 is TGTGCCAGCAGCTTAGCCTATGCTAGCGGGCCTGCGTCTCCCTACGAGCAGTACTTC.

This clonotype was picked up a small number of times. The chain carries TRBV6-5 and TRBJ1-2; D gene uncertain. This CDR3 comprises 18 residues. V shed 0 bases and J shed 7 bases, with 24 bases lying between them. Germline V gene lookup returns CDR1 MNHEY and CDR2 SVGAGI. The CDR3, as DNA: TGTGCCAGCAGTTACTCGTACTTGACGGGTATTAAGGTTCGTGGCTACACCTTC. Its translation: CASSYSYLTGIKVRGYTF.

The rearrangement joins TRBV5-1 to TRBJ1-1; D perhaps matches TRBD1 (6 bases). CDR1 SGHRS and CDR2 YFSETQ come from the germline V gene. V dropped 4 bases and J dropped 1 base, with 8 bases sitting between them. The CDR3 loop spans 13 amino acids. CDR3 nucleotide sequence: TGCGCCAGCAGCCGGACAGAGAACACTGAAGCTTTCTTT. It translates to CASSRTENTEAFF.

This clonotype was picked up a small number of times. The gene calls are TRBV6-1 and TRBJ2-5; D gene ambiguous. Germline values: CDR1 MNHNS, CDR2 SASEGT. Trimming shortened V by 3 bases and J by 2 bases, and 7 bases separated the two germline ends. The CDR3 spans 13 residues. Here the CDR3 reads CASSDYRQETQYF. CDR3 DNA: TGTGCCAGCAGTGATTACAGACAAGAGACCCAGTACTTC.

The CDR3 sequence is CASGWTGNEQFF. The CDR3 nucleotides read TGTGCCAGCGGTTGGACGGGCAATGAGCAGTTCTTC. The chain combines TRBV2 with TRBJ2-1; no definite D call. The V gene lost 8 bases and the J gene lost 6 bases, with 11 bases spanning the gap. From germline, CDR1 is SNHLY and CDR2 FYNNEI. This CDR3 spans 12 amino acids.

This clonotype was counted a few times. The rearrangement joins TRBV24-1 to TRBJ1-1; TRBD1 is a possible D gene (5 bases). Germline-derived CDR1 and CDR2 are KGHDR and SFDVKD. Trimming cost V 9 bases and J 8 bases, with 15 bases left between them. This CDR3 spans 12 amino acids. The CDR3 nucleotides read TGTGCCACCGGCGAGGAGGGGAGGGAAGCTTTCTTT. Translation: CATGEEGREAFF.

The chain combines TRBV7-9 with TRBJ1-2, with D unresolved. This CDR3 region has 16 residues. V was trimmed by 1 base and J by 1 base, leaving 13 bases between them. Germline loops: CDR1 SEHNR, CDR2 FQNEAQ (reference sequence). CDR3 protein: CASSLVSAVFNYGYTF. The DNA of the CDR3 is TGTGCCAGCAGCTTAGTGTCGGCAGTTTTTAACTATGGCTACACCTTC.

In the case of this clonotype: The junction does not match germline at one end; this may be a read error. In DNA form, the CDR3 reads TGTGCCAGCAGTTACCGGACAGGGACTGACTATGCCTACACCTTC. It is translated as CASSYRTGTDYAYTF. The chain joins TRBV6-5 to TRBJ1-2; 8 bases match TRBD1. Per germline, CDR1 MNHEY and CDR2 SVGAGI. The CDR3 is 15 amino acids.